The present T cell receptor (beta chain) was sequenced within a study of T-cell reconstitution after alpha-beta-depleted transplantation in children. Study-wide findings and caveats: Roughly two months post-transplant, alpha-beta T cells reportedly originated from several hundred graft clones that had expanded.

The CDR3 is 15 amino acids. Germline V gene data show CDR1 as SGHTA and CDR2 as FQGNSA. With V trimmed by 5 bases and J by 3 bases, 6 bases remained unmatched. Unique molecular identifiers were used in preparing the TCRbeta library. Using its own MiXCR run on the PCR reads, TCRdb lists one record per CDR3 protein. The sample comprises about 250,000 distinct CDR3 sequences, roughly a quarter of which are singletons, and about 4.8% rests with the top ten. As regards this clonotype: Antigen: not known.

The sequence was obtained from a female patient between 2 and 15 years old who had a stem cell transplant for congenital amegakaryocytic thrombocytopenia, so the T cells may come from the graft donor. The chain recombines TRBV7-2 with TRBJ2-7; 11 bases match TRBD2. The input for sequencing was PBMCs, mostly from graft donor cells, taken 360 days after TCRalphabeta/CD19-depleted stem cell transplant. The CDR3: CASSRGTSGIYEQYF. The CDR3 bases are TGTGCCAGCAGCAGGGGGACTAGCGGAATCTACGAGCAGTACTTC.